The next 10 T cell receptor beta chains were all read from a single sample in a study of T cell responses to AZD1222 COVID-19 vaccine. Repertoires were generated with immunoSEQ multiplex PCR, while TCRdb's copy carries only in-frame clones and drops some. Of nearly 100,000 clones in the sample, around nine tenths were seen once. Here the sequenced sample was peripheral blood, taken on day 0 of AZD1222 vaccination. The receptors here all came from an adult in good health.

The chain links TRBV5-1 to TRBJ2-3, with 11 bases identical to TRBD2. J was trimmed by 5 bases and V by 0 bases; bases with no gene match: 5. This CDR3 has 16 amino acids. Looked up from germline, CDR1 is SGHRS and CDR2 is YFSETQ. This CDR3 reads CASSLDSGGAGDTQYF. In nucleotides, the CDR3 is TGCGCCAGCAGCTTGGATAGCGGGGGGGCTGGAGATACGCAGTATTTT.

The V gene is TRBV19, the J gene TRBJ2-1; TRBD1 agrees at 8 bases. Germline V gene data show CDR1 as LNHDA and CDR2 as SQIVND (reference sequence). CDR3 length: 16 amino acids. The ends lost 4 bases at V and 4 bases at J; junction bases unmatched: 9. The CDR3 is CASSTPGTGHYNEQFF. In DNA form, the CDR3 reads TGTGCCAGTAGTACCCCCGGGACAGGCCATTACAATGAGCAGTTCTTC.

This rearrangement joins TRBV11-2 to TRBJ2-1; 10 nucleotides align to TRBD2. V was pared by 1 base and J by 13 bases, with 7 bases of the junction left unmatched. From germline, CDR1 is SGHAT and CDR2 FQNNGV. The CDR3 covers 14 residues. The CDR3 DNA reads as TGTGCCAGCAGCTTAGTGGCTAGCGGGGGCCGTCAGTTCTTC. This translates into CASSLVASGGRQFF.

V and J are TRBV4-1 and TRBJ2-1, with 8 positions matching TRBD1. With 4 bases clipped from V and 2 bases from J, the junction kept 13 bases outside the gene matches. Germline V CDR1 and CDR2: MGHRA, YSYEKL. The length of the CDR3 is 18 residues. CDR3 region: CASSLLNQGTGPYNEQFF. DNA for the CDR3: TGCGCCAGCAGCCTCTTGAACCAGGGGACAGGACCCTACAATGAGCAGTTCTTC.

The CDR3 nucleotides are TGTGCCAGCAGTGACGGGCCAGTAAACACCGGGGAGCTGTTTTTT. Amino acids: CASSDGPVNTGELFF. The V call is TRBV6-4, the J call TRBJ2-2; D unresolved. The CDR3 has 15 residues. CDR1 is MRHNA, CDR2 SNTAGT, per germline. V was trimmed by 2 bases and J by 2 bases, leaving 9 bases between them.

Only one count was recorded for this clone. The chain is built from TRBV28 and TRBJ2-7, with 10 bases aligning to TRBD1. The CDR3 contains 16 residues. Germline V gene data show CDR1 as MDHEN and CDR2 as SYDVKM. J lost 4 bases, V lost 5 bases, and 11 bases had no gene match. As DNA, the CDR3 is TGTGCCAGCAGTATGGCCGACAGGGGGCCGTTGTACGAGCAGTACTTC. Protein: CASSMADRGPLYEQYF. The whole variable domain, filled in from reference TRBV28 and TRBJ2-7, reads DVKVTQSSRYLVKRTGEKVFLECVQDMDHENMFWYRQDPGLGLRLIYFSYDVKMKEKGDIPEGYSVSREKKERFSLILESASTNQTSMYLCASSMADRGPLYEQYFGPGTRLTVT.

CDR3 in amino acids: CAWSTGFYTSTDTQYF. The CDR3 DNA sequence: TGTGCCTGGAGTACGGGCTTCTATACGAGCACAGATACGCAGTATTTT. This rearrangement joins TRBV30 to TRBJ2-3; no clear D. Germline V gene data show CDR1 as GTSNPN and CDR2 as SVGIG (reference sequence). Trimming took off 2 bases at V and 0 bases at J, with 15 bases between the two ends. This CDR3 comprises 16 residues.

The chain carries TRBV27 and TRBJ1-2; D gene ambiguous. The V end lost 7 bases, the J end lost 2 bases, and 5 bases lay between the germline ends. The CDR3 contains 11 residues. Per the germline V gene, CDR1 is MNHEY and CDR2 is SMNVEV (reference sequence). The CDR3 coding sequence is TGTGCCAGCACCCCCAACTATGGCTACACCTTC. This sequence encodes CASTPNYGYTF.

In its sample, this clone was seen a few times. The rearrangement links TRBV21-1 to TRBJ2-1. TRBV21-1 is described as a pseudogene. The length of the CDR3 is 10 residues. In DNA, the CDR3 is TGTGCCAGCAGCAAAGATGAGCAGTTCTTC. It translates to CASSKDEQFF.

The J gene is TRBJ1-2, the V gene TRBV5-1; maybe TRBD1 (5 bases). CDR1 and CDR2 from the germline V gene are SGHRS and YFSETQ. Between the trimmed V and J ends, which lost 9 bases and 4 bases, there was a span of 28 bases. The length of the CDR3 is 17 residues. The CDR3 nucleotides are TGCGCCAACAGATTAGAAATTACAAGGGGTGGGAGCTATGGCTACACCTTC. This codes for CANRLEITRGGSYGYTF. Combining the CDR3 with reference TRBV5-1 and TRBJ1-2 gives the whole variable domain KAGVTQTPRYLIKTRGQQVTLSCSPISGHRSVSWYQQTPGQGLQFLFEYFSETQRNKGNFPGRFSGRQFSNSRSEMNVSTLELGDSALYLCANRLEITRGGSYGYTFGSGTRLTVV.